This T cell receptor beta chain was profiled in a study of shared clonotypes between healthy human individuals. CD45RO-negative CD8 cells positively selected for CCR7 made up the naive population, which excluded terminally differentiated effector memory CD45RA+ cells. Repertoires were generated with immunoSEQ multiplex PCR, while TCRdb's copy carries only in-frame clones and drops some. In the table there are roughly 2.1 million clones, roughly 91% of which are singletons. On this clone: Antigen unknown.

Study-level points and caveats: Estimated richness values were generally larger in naive subsets than in memory subsets.

V shed 4 bases, J shed 4 bases, and the junction held 7 bases outside the gene matches. Germline V gene sequence: CDR1 SGDLS, CDR2 YYNGEE. CDR3 length equals 16 residues. The chain employs TRBV9 and TRBJ2-1; 11 positions match TRBD2. Sequencing used naive CD8+ T cells from PBMCs. The origin of this receptor is a man aged 18 to 30 in good health. Some clones in this sample may be carry-over from other donors' samples. Here the CDR3 reads CASSRTSGSKYNEQFF. The CDR3 region has the DNA TGTGCCAGCAGCCGAACTAGCGGGAGTAAGTACAATGAGCAGTTCTTC.